This passage covers 9 T cell receptor beta chains from one sample sequenced in a study of cytomegalovirus exposure and HLA in healthy donors. The PCR had 60 Vbeta and 13 Jbeta primers. This table comes from immunoSEQ multiplex PCR, and its TCRdb copy is limited to in-frame clones, with some not included. There are roughly 190,000 clones in the sample; less than 80% occur only once, and 2.5% to 3% lies in the top ten. The specimen sequenced was PBMCs. Receptors were obtained from a man aged 35-49 years in good health and CMV-seronegative.

This clone showed up just a few times. The CDR3 DNA reads as TGTGCCAGCAGCTTTGTTGGGGGGTCGATAAGCACAGATACGCAGTATTTT. Translation gives CASSFVGGSISTDTQYF. V and J are TRBV11-2 and TRBJ2-3; possible D gene TRBD2, 6 bases. The germline CDR1 and CDR2 sequences are SGHAT and FQNNGV. V lost 3 bases and J lost 0, with 16 bases in between. The CDR3 totals 17 residues.

This rearrangement joins TRBV7-2 to TRBJ1-3; 8 bases line up with TRBD1. CDR3 length: 17 amino acids. Looked up from germline, CDR1 is SGHTA and CDR2 is FQGNSA. V was clipped by 0 bases and J by 0 bases; unmatched bases: 4. The CDR3, as DNA: TGTGCCAGCAGCTTAGCCCGGACAGGGTACTCTGGAAACACCATATATTTT. As protein: CASSLARTGYSGNTIYF.

This clone turned up a few times. The chain has TRBV10-3 and TRBJ2-1; 8 nucleotides line up with TRBD1. Germline lookup yields CDR1 ENHRY and CDR2 SYGVKD. The CDR3 is 14 residues long. The V segment lost 3 bases and the J segment 6 bases; nucleotides outside the gene matches: 4. Written as DNA, the CDR3 is TGTGCCATCAGTGACAGGGGGCGTGTCAATGAGCAGTTCTTC. This sequence encodes CAISDRGRVNEQFF.

This clone has more than one count but fewer than ten. The gene calls are TRBV27 and TRBJ2-5; 14 positions agree with TRBD2. The CDR3 spans 18 residues. V lost 3 bases, J lost 2 bases, and 8 bases stayed unmatched. Germline CDR1 reads MNHEY; CDR2 reads SMNVEV (reference sequence). The CDR3 bases are TGTGCCAGCAGTTTTGGACTAGCGGGGGGTTCACTTCAAGAGACCCAGTACTTC. Its protein product is CASSFGLAGGSLQETQYF.

The V call is TRBV5-6, the J call TRBJ2-7, with D unclear. Germline V gene sequence: CDR1 SGHDT, CDR2 YYEEEE. Trimming took off 4 bases at V and 1 base at J, with 15 bases between the two ends. The CDR3 extends over 15 amino acids. This CDR3 reads CASSPGGRKSYEQYF. Written as DNA, the CDR3 is TGTGCCAGCAGCCCGGGTGGCAGAAAGTCCTACGAGCAGTACTTC.

The chain is built from TRBV18 and TRBJ1-1; D uncertain. Per the germline V gene, CDR1 is KGHSH and CDR2 is LQKENI. V shed 6 bases and J shed 6 bases, with 17 bases lying between them. CDR3 size: 14 residues. Here the CDR3 DNA reads TGTGCCAGCTCCCCCCTCCGGGAAGTGCCTGAAGCTTTCTTT. Its protein is CASSPLREVPEAFF.

This clone was seen more than once but under ten times. J is TRBJ2-7 and V is TRBV6-6; 9 nucleotides match TRBD1. CDR1 and CDR2 (germline): MNHNY, SVGAGI (reference sequence). V lost 4 bases, J lost 6 bases, and 4 bases stayed unmatched. The CDR3 loop spans 13 amino acids. The CDR3 spells CASSSGQGAEQYF. CDR3 nucleotide sequence: TGTGCCAGCAGTTCGGGACAGGGTGCCGAGCAGTACTTC.

The rearrangement uses TRBV5-4 and TRBJ1-1; D not resolved. CDR1 is SGHNT and CDR2 is YYREEE in the germline V gene (reference sequence). V lost 8 bases, J lost 1 base, and 18 bases lay in between. This CDR3 spans 15 amino acids. The CDR3 nucleotides are TGTGCCAGTTTTCCCCGGGGAGGTTCGAACACTGAAGCTTTCTTT. This sequence encodes CASFPRGGSNTEAFF. The full variable domain, in which reference TRBV5-4 and TRBJ1-1 provide the parts outside the CDR3, is ETGVTQSPTHLIKTRGQQVTLRCSSQSGHNTVSWYQQALGQGPQFIFQYYREEENGRGNFPPRFSGLQFPNYSSELNVNALELDDSALYLCASFPRGGSNTEAFFGQGTRLTVV.

The chain employs TRBV28 and TRBJ2-5; unclear D gene. In germline, CDR1 is MDHEN, CDR2 SYDVKM. V lost 6 bases and J lost 3, with 14 bases in between. CDR3 length: 14 amino acids. CDR3 coding DNA: TGTGCCAGCAGCCCTCCCCAGGCTAAAGAGACCCAGTACTTC. Protein sequence: CASSPPQAKETQYF.